This T cell receptor delta chain is from a study of γδ T cells in repeated Plasmodium falciparum infection. About the research overall: Samples were taken at baseline, before some infections, and 21 days after each.

The CDR3 is 20 amino acids. From germline, CDR1 is GEAIGNYY and CDR2 EKD. This clone has only a few counts. Its antigen remains unidentified. TCRdb pairs this DNA with a much larger clone's protein that differs at residue 17, likely a read error; the protein shown was translated from the DNA. Flow sorting of PBMC yielded separate Vgamma9/Vdelta2+ and Vdelta2-negative gammadelta T cell populations for bulk repertoire analysis. Findings and limits, study-wide: Many TCRgamma sequences overlapped between individuals in stable Vgamma9/Vdelta2+ repertoires.

TRG and TRD sequences were obtained from every sorted gammadelta sample. TCRdb re-processed the multiplex PCR reads using CATT. Seen here are 90,000 or so delta-chain clones, more than 0.85% observed once, and the top ten hold roughly 9.9%. This sequence originates from a pool of human donors (malaria-infected and uninfected, not separated). Sequencing used gamma-delta T cells from blood. This chain joins TRDV2 and TRDJ1; 7 positions match TRDD3. The CDR3: CACDTPSGSGGPGFTDRLIF. DNA for the CDR3: TGTGCCTGTGACACTCCGTCTGGGTCTGGGGGGCCTGGCTTCACCGATAGACTCATCTTT.